A single sample is the source of the 27 T cell receptor beta chains below, sequenced in a study of T cells after yellow fever vaccination. Each CDR3 protein gets one entry after TCRdb re-called the 5' RACE reads with MiXCR. The data show some 350,000 distinct CDR3 sequences, with around 4.1% seen just once and 20% to 30% held by the top ten. Material: PBMCs, obtained 5 days after the yellow fever booster vaccination. These receptors originate from a young man who received the YFV17D yellow fever vaccine.

This sequence joins TRBV7-3 and TRBJ2-1; 7 positions match TRBD1. The V segment lost 3 bases and the J segment 6 bases; nucleotides outside the gene matches: 11. Germline V gene sequence: CDR1 SGHTA, CDR2 FQGTGA. The CDR3 is 16 residues long. The CDR3 protein is CASSFSRDRVANEQFF. Written as DNA, the CDR3 is TGTGCCAGCAGCTTTTCCCGGGACAGAGTCGCCAATGAGCAGTTCTTC.

This clonotype showed up many times. CDR3 sequence: CASSAPGTEAFF. The DNA of the CDR3 is TGTGCCAGCAGTGCACCCGGCACTGAAGCTTTCTTT. This rearrangement joins TRBV27 to TRBJ1-1; D call uncertain. V gave up 5 bases and J gave up 4 bases, with 8 bases separating them. Germline loops: CDR1 MNHEY, CDR2 SMNVEV (reference sequence). CDR3 length equals 12 residues.

In this sample, this clonotype turned up a few times. The rearrangement links TRBV20-1 to TRBJ2-3, with D perhaps TRBD2 (7 bases). CDR1 and CDR2 from the germline V gene are DFQATT and SNEGSKA (reference sequence). The CDR3 covers 16 residues. Trimming removed 6 bases from V and 0 bases from J, with 19 bases in between. As DNA, the CDR3 is TGCAGTGCCCTGGCGGCGGGGGCAACTAGCACAGATACGCAGTATTTT. Translating gives CSALAAGATSTDTQYF.

This rearrangement joins TRBV4-1 to TRBJ2-3; a possible D gene is TRBD2 (6 bases). CDR3 size: 15 residues. The V gene lost 0 bases and the J gene lost 7 bases, with 14 bases spanning the gap. Germline values: CDR1 MGHRA, CDR2 YSYEKL. The CDR3 DNA sequence: TGCGCCAGCAGCCAAGAAGTACTAGGGAGGAATACGCAGTATTTT. Its protein is CASSQEVLGRNTQYF.

The rearrangement uses TRBV21-1 and TRBJ2-7; the table names TRBD1, a call not compared with the DNA. TRBV21-1 is termed a pseudogene. This CDR3 has 16 amino acids. The CDR3 loop is CASSKARRGTIYEQYV. CDR3 coding DNA: TGTGCCAGCAGCAAAGCGCGAAGGGGGACCATCTACGAGCAGTACGTC.

The chain combines TRBV2 with TRBJ2-5; TRBD2 agrees at 12 bases. Germline CDR1 and CDR2: SNHLY and FYNNEI. Losses at the gene ends were 7 bases for V and 1 base for J; bases not matched to a gene: 4. This CDR3 has 15 residues. The CDR3 protein is CASKTSGGRQETQYF. The DNA for the CDR3 is TGTGCCAGCAAGACTAGCGGGGGCCGCCAAGAGACCCAGTACTTC. Complete variable domain (other parts from reference TRBV2 and TRBJ2-5): EPEVTQTPSHQVTQMGQEVILRCVPISNHLYFYWYRQILGQKVEFLVSFYNNEISEKSEIFDDQFSVERPDGSNFTLKIRSTKLEDSAMYFCASKTSGGRQETQYFGPGTRLLVL.

The rearrangement uses TRBV24-1 and TRBJ2-1, with D tentatively TRBD2 (7 bases). With 12 bases removed from V and 9 bases from J, the gap between germline ends came to 17 bases. This CDR3 has 12 amino acids. Germline CDR1 and CDR2: KGHDR and SFDVKD. The CDR3 reads CALGGDTSEQFF. CDR3 DNA sequence: TGTGCCCTAGGGGGGGACACCAGTGAGCAGTTCTTC.

This clonotype turned up a few times. The chain recombines TRBV24-1 with TRBJ1-5, with 8 bases identical to TRBD1. The germline CDR1 and CDR2 sequences are KGHDR and SFDVKD. V gave up 4 bases and J gave up 8 bases; unmatched junction bases: 6. CDR3 size: 14 residues. CDR3 amino acids: CATSEGDRIKPQHF. The CDR3 DNA follows: TGTGCCACCAGTGAAGGGGACAGGATTAAGCCCCAGCATTTT.

This clonotype was recorded a few times. The chain carries TRBV20-1 and TRBJ2-1, with 11 bases that match TRBD2. The ends lost 4 bases at V and 9 bases at J; junction bases unmatched: 8. The CDR3 contains 14 residues. In germline, CDR1 is DFQATT, CDR2 SNEGSKA (reference sequence). The CDR3 region has the DNA TGCAGTGCTAATCGTCTAGCGGGGGGCGGTGAGCAGTTCTTC. It translates to CSANRLAGGGEQFF.

In its sample, this clonotype was seen a few times. J is TRBJ2-7 and V is TRBV15; D remains unclear. The CDR3 contains 12 residues. Deletions cut 8 bases from V and 3 bases from J, with 11 bases between. CDR1 LNHNV and CDR2 YYDKDF come from the germline V gene (reference sequence). For the CDR3, the DNA is TGTGCCACCGGACCGACGTACTACGAGCAGTACTTC. It encodes CATGPTYYEQYF.

The CDR3 loop is CASSLGQGVYEQYV. CDR3 nucleotide sequence: TGTGCCAGCAGCTTGGGACAGGGGGTCTACGAGCAGTACGTC. The chain recombines TRBV5-6 with TRBJ2-7, with 9 bases aligning to TRBD1. The germline V gene has CDR1 SGHDT and CDR2 YYEEEE. The trim removed 0 bases at V and 3 bases at J, leaving 1 base unmatched. The CDR3 covers 14 residues.

In its sample, this clonotype was seen many times. The chain is built from TRBV12-3 or TRBV12-4 and TRBJ2-3; 7 nucleotides match TRBD1. The CDR3 has 14 amino acids. V dropped 5 bases and J dropped 7; count of bases not matched to a gene: 9. The CDR3 DNA sequence: TGTGCCAGCAGTAGACAGGGTATGACTAATACGCAGTATTTT. Translating it yields CASSRQGMTNTQYF.

The chain has TRBV2 and TRBJ2-4; D is unclear. Germline lookup yields CDR1 SNHLY and CDR2 FYNNEI. Deletions cut 3 bases from V and 0 bases from J, with 15 bases between. The CDR3 totals 17 residues. The CDR3 sequence: CASSDSLFWRAKNIQYF. The CDR3 nucleotides read TGTGCCAGCAGTGATTCTTTATTCTGGCGAGCCAAAAACATTCAGTACTTC.

This clonotype was seen a handful of times. The chain employs TRBV2 and TRBJ1-1; 8 nucleotides agree with TRBD1. The J segment lost 1 base and the V segment lost 6 bases, leaving 4 bases of the junction unmatched. The CDR3 totals 14 residues. In germline, CDR1 is SNHLY, CDR2 FYNNEI. The CDR3 loop reads CASRDRAGNTEAFF. CDR3 in DNA: TGTGCCAGCAGGGACAGGGCCGGGAACACTGAAGCTTTCTTT.

This clonotype was seen a handful of times. The chain has TRBV9 and TRBJ2-3, with D perhaps TRBD1 (5 bases). Trimming pared 3 bases from V and 7 bases from J, leaving 15 bases between. This CDR3 region has 14 residues. Looked up from germline, CDR1 is SGDLS and CDR2 is YYNGEE. The CDR3 nucleotides read TGTGCCAGCAGCGCGGCGACAGCCTCGAATACGCAGTATTTT. This gives the protein CASSAATASNTQYF.

About this clonotype: This may stem from a read error, because a much larger clone lies one nucleotide away. The rearrangement links TRBV10-2 to TRBJ2-7, with D possibly called TRBD1 or TRBD2 (5 bases each). The CDR3 has 10 amino acids. Germline V CDR1 and CDR2: WSHSY, SAAADI. Trimming took off 6 bases at V and 5 bases at J, with 5 bases between the two ends. For the CDR3, the DNA is TGCGCCAGCAGGGGGGACGAGCAGTACTTC. As protein: CASRGDEQYF.

This clonotype has a count of ten or more. The rearrangement joins TRBV5-5 to TRBJ1-1; D might be TRBD1 (5 bases). CDR3 length: 14 residues. From germline, CDR1 is SGHKS and CDR2 YYEKEE (reference sequence). Trimming pared 3 bases from V and 4 bases from J, leaving 13 bases between. The CDR3 is CASSYTIGGTEAFF. CDR3 sequence (DNA): TGTGCCAGCAGCTACACCATCGGGGGCACTGAAGCTTTCTTT.

The V and J genes are TRBV10-3 and TRBJ2-1; tentatively, D is TRBD2 (5 bases). The CDR3 runs to 16 residues. CDR1 ENHRY and CDR2 SYGVKD come from the germline V gene. Trimming took 2 bases from V and 6 from J, leaving 17 bases between them. CDR3 bases: TGTGCCATCAGTGAGAACCCGGGGAGACTATCCAATGAGCAGTTCTTC. Translating gives CAISENPGRLSNEQFF.

This clonotype appeared a few times. The chain uses TRBV29-1 and TRBJ1-5, with TRBD1 as a possible D gene (5 bases). Trimming took off 6 bases at V and 3 bases at J, with 9 bases between the two ends. CDR1 is SQVTM, CDR2 ANQGSEA, per germline. The CDR3 length is 12 residues. The CDR3 DNA reads TGCAGCGTCGGGGACCCCAATCAGCCCCAGCATTTT. Translating gives CSVGDPNQPQHF.

In its sample, this clonotype was seen many times. The chain employs TRBV20-1 and TRBJ2-1; 14 positions agree with TRBD2. This CDR3 contains 17 residues. Per germline, CDR1 DFQATT and CDR2 SNEGSKA (reference sequence). V shed 6 bases, J shed 6 bases, and the junction held 13 bases outside the gene matches. The CDR3 sequence is CSATGTSGGLSPNEQFF. In nucleotides, the CDR3 is TGCAGTGCAACTGGGACTAGCGGGGGTCTCTCTCCCAATGAGCAGTTCTTC.

This clonotype was seen more than once but under ten times. The chain combines TRBV7-9 with TRBJ1-4; maybe TRBD1 (6 bases). Trimming shortened V by 5 bases and J by 5 bases, and 12 bases separated the two germline ends. CDR3 size: 14 residues. Germline lookup yields CDR1 SEHNR and CDR2 FQNEAQ (reference sequence). The CDR3 DNA reads TGTGCCAGCAGCGGTCGGGGGCAGAATGAAAAACTGTTTTTT. This gives the protein CASSGRGQNEKLFF.

Many counts were recorded for this clonotype. The chain joins TRBV7-2 to TRBJ1-2, with D tentatively TRBD1 (6 bases). V was shortened by 0 bases and J by 5 bases, with 13 bases between the two germline ends. Germline CDR1 and CDR2: SGHTA and FQGNSA. The CDR3 runs to 15 residues. The CDR3 DNA reads TGTGCCAGCAGCTTAGCGCAGGGACAAGGGTATGGCTACACCTTC. It codes for CASSLAQGQGYGYTF.

This clonotype was seen many times. CDR3 nucleotides: TGTGCCTGGAGTAGGGGGGCCATCTCTGGAAACACCATATATTTT. This translates into CAWSRGAISGNTIYF. The V call is TRBV30, the J call TRBJ1-3; tentative D call: TRBD1 (6 bases). Germline V gene data show CDR1 as GTSNPN and CDR2 as SVGIG (reference sequence). CDR3 size: 15 residues. V lost 2 bases and J lost 0, with 11 bases in between. The variable domain in full, with the rest retrieved from reference TRBV30 and TRBJ1-3, is SQTIHQWPATLVQPVGSPLSLECTVEGTSNPNLYWYRQAAGRGLQLLFYSVGIGQISSEVPQNLSASRPQDRQFILSSKKLLLSDSGFYLCAWSRGAISGNTIYFGEGSWLTVV.

There are many counts of this clonotype. The V gene is TRBV19, the J gene TRBJ1-1, with a weak D call TRBD1 (6 bases). CDR3 size: 14 residues. Germline loops: CDR1 LNHDA, CDR2 SQIVND (reference sequence). The ends were cut back, 4 bases at V and 4 bases at J, with 13 bases in the middle. CDR3 in DNA: TGTGCCAGTAGTACGACAGGAGGCGGCACTGAAGCTTTCTTT. Translated: CASSTTGGGTEAFF.

This clonotype was detected many times. Germline is not matched at one junction end, which may reflect a read error. V and J are TRBV5-1 and TRBJ2-5, with D possibly matching TRBD1 (5 bases). Germline V lookup: CDR1 SGHRS, CDR2 YFSETQ. This CDR3 contains 12 residues. The CDR3 sequence: CASSHTLDTIVF. DNA for the CDR3: TGCGCCAGCAGCCACACACTGGACACGATTGTCTTC. Based on the CDR3 plus reference TRBV5-1 and TRBJ2-5, the full variable domain is KAGVTQTPRYLIKTRGQQVTLSCSPISGHRSVSWYQQTPGQGLQFLFEYFSETQRNKGNFPGRFSGRQFSNSRSEMNVSTLELGDSALYLCASSHTLDTIVFGPGTRLLVL.

The genes are TRBV7-9 and TRBJ1-1; tentative D call: TRBD1 (5 bases). Germline CDR1 and CDR2: SEHNR and FQNEAQ (reference sequence). The V end was cut by 2 bases, the J end by 4 bases, with 11 bases between. The CDR3 totals 14 residues. The CDR3 here is CASSLIWGGTEAFF. For the CDR3, the DNA is TGTGCCAGCAGCTTAATTTGGGGGGGCACTGAAGCTTTCTTT.

In its sample, this clonotype was seen many times. The chain is built from TRBV29-1 and TRBJ2-3; 13 nucleotides line up with TRBD2. V dropped 5 bases and J dropped 2; count of bases not matched to a gene: 4. The CDR3 is 15 residues long. Germline CDR1 SQVTM, CDR2 ANQGSEA. CDR3 loop: CSVNGLAGATDTQYF. The DNA for the CDR3 is TGCAGCGTTAATGGACTAGCGGGGGCCACAGATACGCAGTATTTT.